This T cell receptor (beta chain) originates from a study of shared clonotypes between healthy human individuals. This clone was detected many times. Germline-derived CDR1 and CDR2 are LNHDA and SQIVND (reference sequence). The CDR3 length is 15 residues. Trimming stripped 5 bases from V and 3 bases from J, with 17 bases between. TCRdb keeps only in-frame clones here, not all; method: immunoSEQ multiplex PCR. This sample has about a million clones, with roughly 80% found just once. This TCR was sampled from a young man in good health. Some clones in this sample may be carry-over from other donors' samples. The chain recombines TRBV19 with TRBJ2-7; perhaps TRBD2 as D (6 bases). Sequenced sample: memory CD4+ T cells from PBMCs. Sample subset: CD45RA-negative fraction. The CDR3, as DNA: TGTGCCAGTAGTCCCGGGGGAGCGGAATTCTACGAGCAGTACTTC. Protein product: CASSPGGAEFYEQYF. The complete variable domain, with remaining parts taken from reference TRBV19 and TRBJ2-7, reads DGGITQSPKYLFRKEGQNVTLSCEQNLNHDAMYWYRQDPGQGLRLIYYSQIVNDFQKGDIAEGYSVSREKKESFPLTVTSAQKNPTAFYLCASSPGGAEFYEQYFGPGTRLTVT.